One sample yielded the 5 T cell receptor beta chains listed below, sequenced in a study of T cells in Graves' hyperthyroidism and ophthalmopathy. Researchers took RNA transcripts and amplified the TCR beta CDR3 regions from them. An initial round of RT-PCR targeting the TCR CDR3 relied on the HTBI primer set. MiXCR was run by TCRdb on the multiplex PCR reads, yielding one entry per CDR3 protein. The sample includes 450,000 to 600,000 distinct CDR3 sequences, approximately 15% of them seen just once. Sequences were obtained from blood. The receptors here all came from a woman aged 40 to 55 with Graves' hyperthyroidism.

This clonotype was observed many times. The rearrangement joins TRBV11-2 to TRBJ1-1; 7 positions match TRBD1. J gave up 6 bases and V 4 bases, and 5 bases lay outside the gene matches. The CDR3 runs to 13 residues. Germline V gene sequence: CDR1 SGHAT, CDR2 FQNNGV. CDR3 nucleotide sequence: TGTGCCAGCAGCTGGGACAGTTACGCTGAAGCTTTCTTT. Amino acid sequence: CASSWDSYAEAFF.

This clonotype was seen ten or more times. This sequence joins TRBV18 and TRBJ2-7, with TRBD1 matching over 10 bases. The CDR3 is 15 amino acids. Looked up from germline, CDR1 is KGHSH and CDR2 is LQKENI. V lost 3 bases and J lost 5; bases outside the gene matches: 7. CDR3 sequence: CASSPWDRGRNEQYF. In nucleotides, the CDR3 is TGTGCCAGCTCACCTTGGGACAGGGGCCGGAACGAGCAGTACTTC.

This clonotype was counted between two and nine times. The CDR3 sequence is CASSYGTGEGNTIYF. CDR3 bases: TGTGCCAGCAGTTACGGGACAGGGGAAGGAAACACCATATATTTT. The chain is built from TRBV6-5 and TRBJ1-3; 10 bases agree with TRBD1. Germline V gene data show CDR1 as MNHEY and CDR2 as SVGAGI. This CDR3 region has 15 residues. The V and J ends lost 2 bases and 4 bases, in that order; junction bases with no gene match: 2.

This clonotype was observed at least ten times. The chain uses TRBV3-1 and TRBJ1-2; D remains ambiguous. The ends were cut back, 0 bases at V and 1 base at J, with 3 bases in the middle. Germline loops: CDR1 LGHDT, CDR2 YNNKEL (reference sequence). The CDR3 extends over 13 amino acids. The CDR3 DNA reads TGTGCCAGCAGCCAAGACCTTAACTATGGCTACACCTTC. It encodes CASSQDLNYGYTF.

Details on this clonotype: A much larger clone sits a single nucleotide away, making a read error possible. The chain links TRBV7-9 to TRBJ1-4; D gene unclear. Between the trimmed V and J ends, which lost 5 bases and 8 bases, there was a span of 21 bases. The CDR3 length is 16 residues. Germline V gene data show CDR1 as SEHNR and CDR2 as FQNEAQ (reference sequence). The CDR3 sequence is CASSREGLIQPEKLFF. The CDR3, as DNA: TGTGCCAGCAGCCGGGAGGGTCTAATCCAACCCGAAAAACTGTTTTTT.